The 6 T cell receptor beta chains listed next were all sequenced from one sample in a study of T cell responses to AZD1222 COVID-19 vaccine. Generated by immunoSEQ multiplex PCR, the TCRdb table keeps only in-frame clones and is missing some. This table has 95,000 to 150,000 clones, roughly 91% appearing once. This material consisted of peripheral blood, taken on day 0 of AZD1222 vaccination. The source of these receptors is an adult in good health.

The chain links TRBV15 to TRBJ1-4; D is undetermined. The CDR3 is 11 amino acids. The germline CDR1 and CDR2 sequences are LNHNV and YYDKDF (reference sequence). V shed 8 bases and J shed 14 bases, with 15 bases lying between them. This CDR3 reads CATWSAGLLFF. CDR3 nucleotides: TGTGCCACCTGGTCGGCGGGGTTGCTGTTTTTT.

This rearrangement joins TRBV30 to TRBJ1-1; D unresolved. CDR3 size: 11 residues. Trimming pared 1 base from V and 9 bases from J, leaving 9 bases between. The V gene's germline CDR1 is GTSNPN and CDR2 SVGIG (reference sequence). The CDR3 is CAWSDQDKAFF. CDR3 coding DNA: TGTGCCTGGAGTGATCAGGATAAAGCTTTCTTT.

The CDR3 sequence is CASSLFRAQGYTF. CDR3 DNA sequence: TGTGCCAGCAGCTTATTTAGGGCCCAGGGCTACACCTTC. V gene TRBV7-2 combines with J gene TRBJ1-2; D remains unclear. The V gene lost 2 bases and the J gene lost 8 bases, with 12 bases spanning the gap. Per the germline V gene, CDR1 is SGHTA and CDR2 is FQGNSA. This CDR3 region has 13 residues.

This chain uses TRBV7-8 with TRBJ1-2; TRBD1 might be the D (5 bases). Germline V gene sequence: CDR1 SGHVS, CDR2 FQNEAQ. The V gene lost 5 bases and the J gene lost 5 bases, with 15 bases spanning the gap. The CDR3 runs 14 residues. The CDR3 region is CASSAGGGYYGYTF. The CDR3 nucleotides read TGTGCCAGCAGCGCTGGGGGGGGTTATTATGGCTACACCTTC.

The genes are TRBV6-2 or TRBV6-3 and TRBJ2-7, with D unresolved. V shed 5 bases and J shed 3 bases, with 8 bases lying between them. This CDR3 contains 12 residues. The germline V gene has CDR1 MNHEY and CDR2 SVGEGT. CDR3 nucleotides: TGTGCCAGCAGTCATAACAGCTACGAGCAGTACTTC. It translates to CASSHNSYEQYF.

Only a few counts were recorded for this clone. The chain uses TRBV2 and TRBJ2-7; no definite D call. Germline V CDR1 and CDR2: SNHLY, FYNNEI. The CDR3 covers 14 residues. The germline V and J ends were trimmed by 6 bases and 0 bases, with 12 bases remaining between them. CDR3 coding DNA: TGTGCCAGCAGGGTCACTCAAAGCTCCTACGAGCAGTACTTC. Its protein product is CASRVTQSSYEQYF.